Presented here are 8 T cell receptor beta chains from one specimen sequenced in a study of blood T cell repertoires in COVID-19. Clones were sequenced by immunoSEQ multiplex PCR, and TCRdb holds only the in-frame ones, with some missing. In the table there are more than 85,000 clones, more than 85% of which are singletons. Sequencing used peripheral blood. These TCRs come from a man younger than 35 with acute or convalescent COVID-19.

This clone was seen a single time. This chain joins TRBV18 and TRBJ2-7, with 12 positions matching TRBD2. The J segment lost 3 bases and the V segment lost 5 bases, leaving 5 bases of the junction unmatched. Germline CDR1 is KGHSH and CDR2 is LQKENI. The CDR3 runs to 15 residues. The CDR3 loop is CASSDGLAGYYEQYF. The DNA of the CDR3 is TGTGCCAGCTCAGACGGACTAGCGGGATACTACGAGCAGTACTTC.

CDR3 sequence: CASSLASPGQSVAKNIQYF. CDR3 DNA sequence: TGTGCCAGCAGCTTAGCATCGCCGGGACAGTCCGTGGCCAAAAACATTCAGTACTTC. This rearrangement joins TRBV11-2 to TRBJ2-4; 7 bases align to TRBD1. This CDR3 spans 19 amino acids. Germline CDR1 is SGHAT and CDR2 is FQNNGV. Losses at the gene ends were 1 base for V and 1 base for J; bases not matched to a gene: 13.

The chain recombines TRBV30 with TRBJ1-2; D perhaps matches TRBD1 (5 bases). The germline CDR1 and CDR2 sequences are GTSNPN and SVGIG (reference sequence). The CDR3 totals 15 residues. The V gene lost 0 bases and the J gene lost 4 bases, with 15 bases spanning the gap. The CDR3 bases are TGTGCCTGGAGTGTACCCGGGCAGGGTCTCTATGGCTACACCTTC. It encodes CAWSVPGQGLYGYTF.

The chain combines TRBV29-1 with TRBJ2-7, with 9 bases lining up with TRBD1. The CDR3 has 12 residues. Germline CDR1 SQVTM, CDR2 ANQGSEA. The J segment lost 6 bases and the V segment lost 6 bases, leaving 6 bases of the junction unmatched. Written as DNA, the CDR3 is TGCAGCGTCCACACAGGGGGCAGCGAGCAGTACTTC. Translating it yields CSVHTGGSEQYF.

The chain uses TRBV3-1 (or the pseudogene TRBV3-2) and TRBJ1-6, with a tentative D call TRBD1 (5 bases). This CDR3 region has 13 residues. Trimming removed 4 bases from V and 7 bases from J, with 8 bases in between. Per the germline V gene, CDR1 is LGHDT and CDR2 is YNNKEL (reference sequence). For the CDR3, the DNA is TGTGCCAGCAGCCCAGGGCTAAATTCACCCCTCCACTTT. Residues: CASSPGLNSPLHF.

DNA of the CDR3: TGCGCCAGCAGCTTGGACTCCGGGAGAAATCAGCCCCAGCATTTT. This sequence encodes CASSLDSGRNQPQHF. V and J are TRBV5-1 and TRBJ1-5, with unresolved D. This CDR3 contains 15 residues. Germline CDR1 is SGHRS and CDR2 is YFSETQ. The V end was cut by 0 bases, the J end by 4 bases, with 11 bases between.

The chain couples TRBV11-3 to TRBJ2-5; unclear D gene. V dropped 3 bases and J dropped 5 bases, with 4 bases sitting between them. The CDR3 totals 11 residues. Germline-derived CDR1 and CDR2 are SGHNT and YENEEA. The CDR3 DNA sequence: TGTGCCAGCAGCTTCGGGGAGACCCAGTACTTC. As protein: CASSFGETQYF.

The chain joins TRBV7-9 to TRBJ2-7, with D perhaps matching TRBD1 (6 bases). Germline CDR1 reads SEHNR; CDR2 reads FQNEAQ (reference sequence). V dropped 1 base and J dropped 4 bases, with 20 bases sitting between them. This CDR3 spans 17 amino acids. Here the CDR3 DNA reads TGTGCCAGCAGCTTAGGGGGGCGGCAGGGTGGTTTGTACGAGCAGTACTTC. Translation gives CASSLGGRQGGLYEQYF.